This TCR beta chain was recorded in a study of blood T cell repertoires in COVID-19. Across the study: COVID-19 samples, acute and convalescent, were from the United States, Italy and Spain. PBMCs, B-cell-depleted T cells, or T cells provided the cDNA or gDNA that made up the material.

The CDR3 runs to 13 residues. Germline values: CDR1 SGHRS, CDR2 YFSETQ. Trimming pared 4 bases from V and 1 base from J, leaving 7 bases between. Authors' processing steps: Scientists estimated how many nucleated cells there were by amplifying reference gene primers. The table came from immunoSEQ multiplex PCR; TCRdb's copy has only in-frame clones and leaves some out. That table gives V, J and clone size, and the DNA gave D and trimming. The sample holds fewer than 350,000 clones, 81% seen once. The receptor comes from a woman aged 55-75 years with active or convalescent COVID-19. The specimen was peripheral blood. The chain links TRBV5-1 to TRBJ2-3; D is possibly TRBD2 (6 bases). CDR3 in DNA: TGCGCCAGCAGCGAGCGGGGCACAGATACGCAGTATTTT. Translation: CASSERGTDTQYF.